Detailed here is one T cell receptor (beta chain). Profiling of TCR beta VDJ combinations and CDR3 sequences used genomic DNA as template. TCRdb ran MiXCR on the reads and lists one entry per CDR3 protein. The sample has under 250,000 distinct CDR3 sequences; 55% to 65% are singletons. This entry is derived from a study of CD8+CD57+ T cells in acquired aplastic anemia. The CDR3 has 12 amino acids. Deletions cut 1 base from V and 4 bases from J, with 4 bases between. Germline lookup yields CDR1 ENHRY and CDR2 SYGVKD. Before being chosen for sequencing, patients had shown CD8+CD57+ cell expansion by flow cytometry.

V usage is TRBV10-3 and J usage is TRBJ1-1; no definite D call. The sample taken for sequencing was sorted CD4+, CD8+, or CD8+CD57+ T cells (not recorded which) from PBMCs. This clonotype was obtained from a human donor with aplastic anemia. CDR3 nucleotide sequence: TGTGCCATCAGTGAGTATCGCACTGAAGCTTTCTTT. Protein: CAISEYRTEAFF.